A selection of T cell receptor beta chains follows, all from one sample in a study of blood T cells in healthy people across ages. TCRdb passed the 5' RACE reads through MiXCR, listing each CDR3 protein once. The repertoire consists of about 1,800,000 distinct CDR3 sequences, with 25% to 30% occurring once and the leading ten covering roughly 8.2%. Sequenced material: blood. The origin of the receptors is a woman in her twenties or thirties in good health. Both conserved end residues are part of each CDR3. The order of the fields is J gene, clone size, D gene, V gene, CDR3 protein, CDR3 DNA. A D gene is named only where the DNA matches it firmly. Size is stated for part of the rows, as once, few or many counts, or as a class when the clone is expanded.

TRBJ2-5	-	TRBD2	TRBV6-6	CASSYSAGGQKTQYF	TGTGCCAGCAGTTACAGTGCGGGGGGACAAAAGACCCAGTACTTC
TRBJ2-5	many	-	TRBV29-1	CSALSETQYF	TGCAGCGCCCTATCCGAGACCCAGTACTTC
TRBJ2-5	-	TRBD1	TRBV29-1	CSVTGTGGGETQYF	TGCAGCGTTACCGGGACAGGGGGCGGAGAGACCCAGTACTTC
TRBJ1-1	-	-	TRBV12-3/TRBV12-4	CASSGGRKSYNTEAFF	TGTGCCAGCAGTGGGGGACGGAAGAGTTATAACACTGAAGCTTTCTTT
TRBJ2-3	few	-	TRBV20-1	CSARRDGTDTQYF	TGCAGTGCTAGACGGGACGGCACAGATACGCAGTATTTT
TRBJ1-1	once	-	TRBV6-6	CASSCSGDEAFF	TGTGCCAGCAGTTGCTCCGGTGATGAAGCTTTCTTT
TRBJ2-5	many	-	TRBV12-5	CASGGSGDAQETQYF	TGTGCTAGTGGCGGCTCCGGGGACGCCCAAGAGACCCAGTACTTC
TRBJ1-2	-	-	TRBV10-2	CASSQGSTNYGYTF	TGCGCCAGCAGTCAGGGCAGTACGAACTATGGCTACACCTTC
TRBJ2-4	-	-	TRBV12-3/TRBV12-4	CASSPNSINEQYF	TGTGCCAGCAGTCCTAACAGCATTAATGAGCAGTACTTC
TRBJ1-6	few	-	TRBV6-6	CASSYSNSGARSPLHF	TGTGCCAGCAGTTACTCGAATTCTGGCGCGCGGTCACCCCTCCACTTT
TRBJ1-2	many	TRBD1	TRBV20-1	CSAKGQELGYTF	TGCAGTGCAAAGGGACAGGAACTGGGCTACACCTTC
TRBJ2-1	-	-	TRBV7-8	CASSFTGATSDEQFF	TGTGCCAGCAGCTTCACAGGGGCGACTAGCGATGAGCAGTTCTTC
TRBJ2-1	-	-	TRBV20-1	CSARPNVLEGGISYNEQFF	TGCAGCGCTAGGCCGAACGTTCTCGAGGGCGGGATCTCCTACAATGAGCAGTTCTTC
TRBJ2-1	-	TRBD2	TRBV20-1	CSARGAGGAGVFNEQFF	TGCAGTGCTAGAGGGGCCGGAGGCGCGGGAGTGTTCAATGAGCAGTTCTTC
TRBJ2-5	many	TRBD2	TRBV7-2	CASSLVGAGDSTQYF	TGTGCCAGCAGCTTAGTAGGGGCGGGGGACTCGACCCAGTACTTC
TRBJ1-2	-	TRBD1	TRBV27	CASSFRTGASGYTF	TGTGCCAGCAGTTTTAGGACAGGGGCGAGCGGCTACACCTTC
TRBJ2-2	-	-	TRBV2	CASSEGYSGELFF	TGTGCCAGCAGTGAAGGGTATTCCGGGGAGCTGTTTTTT
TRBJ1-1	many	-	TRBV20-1	CSASPGPQGAEAFF	TGCAGTGCTAGTCCGGGACCCCAGGGCGCTGAAGCTTTCTTT
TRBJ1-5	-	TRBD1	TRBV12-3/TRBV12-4	CASSSGQATRPQHF	TGTGCCAGCAGTTCGGGACAGGCGACACGGCCCCAGCATTTT
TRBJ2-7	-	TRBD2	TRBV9	CASSAGTSRDEQYF	TGTGCCAGCAGCGCAGGGACTAGCAGGGACGAGCAGTACTTC
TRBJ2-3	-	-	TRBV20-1	CSADSLRGNTDTQYF	TGCAGTGCTGATAGCCTTAGGGGGAACACAGATACGCAGTATTTT
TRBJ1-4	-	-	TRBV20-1	CSARDQGLRGTTNEKLFF	TGCAGTGCTAGAGACCAAGGTCTCCGGGGGACAACTAATGAAAAACTGTTTTTT
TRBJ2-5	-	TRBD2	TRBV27	CASTPSAGGQETQYF	TGTGCCAGCACCCCCTCGGCGGGGGGCCAAGAGACCCAGTACTTC
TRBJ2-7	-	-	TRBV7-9	CAATRRPNEQYF	TGTGCCGCTACTAGACGGCCCAATGAGCAGTACTTC
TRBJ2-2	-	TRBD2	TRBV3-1	CASSQDRPGTSGVGVDTGELFF	TGTGCCAGCAGCCAAGATCGCCCCGGGACTAGCGGGGTTGGTGTGGACACCGGGGAGCTGTTTTTT
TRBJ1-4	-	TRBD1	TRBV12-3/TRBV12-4	CASAPGGDRVEKLFF	TGTGCCAGCGCCCCCGGTGGGGACAGAGTCGAAAAACTGTTTTTT
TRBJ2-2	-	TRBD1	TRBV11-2	CASSPRDRATGELFF	TGTGCCAGCAGCCCCCGGGACAGGGCCACCGGGGAGCTGTTTTTT